Listed here are 18 T cell receptor beta chains from one sample, sequenced in a study of blood T cell repertoires in COVID-19. TCRdb keeps only in-frame clones here, not all; method: immunoSEQ multiplex PCR. The sample has about 230,000 clones, approximately 83% seen once; the top ten hold roughly 27%. The material sequenced was peripheral blood. The receptor source for this set is a man aged 35 to 55 with acute or convalescent COVID-19.

The rearrangement links TRBV7-3 to TRBJ2-1, with 10 bases identical to TRBD2. Germline V gives CDR1 SGHTA, CDR2 FQGTGA. CDR3 length: 15 residues. Germline trimming cut 5 bases from V and 4 bases from J; bases unmatched to any gene: 5. CDR3 residues: CASSASGSVYNEQFF. The CDR3 DNA reads as TGTGCCAGCAGCGCTAGCGGGAGTGTGTACAATGAGCAGTTCTTC. Full variable domain (rest looked up from reference TRBV7-3 and TRBJ2-1): GAGVSQTPSNKVTEKGKYVELRCDPISGHTALYWYRQSLGQGPEFLIYFQGTGAADDSGLPNDRFFAVRPEGSVSTLKIQRTERGDSAVYLCASSASGSVYNEQFFGPGTRLTVL.

V usage is TRBV9 and J usage is TRBJ2-1, with 14 positions matching TRBD2. The CDR3 runs 18 residues. The V and J ends lost 4 bases and 8 bases, in that order; junction bases with no gene match: 14. Germline CDR1 and CDR2: SGDLS and YYNGEE. CDR3 region: CASSPQPGTSGSMYEQFF. CDR3 sequence (DNA): TGTGCCAGCAGCCCTCAACCAGGGACTAGCGGGAGCATGTATGAGCAGTTCTTC.

The J gene is TRBJ2-1, the V gene TRBV29-1; D is perhaps TRBD2 (6 bases). Germline CDR1 reads SQVTM; CDR2 reads ANQGSEA. The CDR3 is 10 amino acids. V lost 5 bases, J lost 10 bases, and 9 bases lay in between. The CDR3 DNA is TGCAGCGTTTACGGAGGGGAGCAGTTCTTC. This encodes CSVYGGEQFF.

The V gene is TRBV3-1 (or the pseudogene TRBV3-2), the J gene TRBJ1-6; D uncertain. Trimming took 2 bases from V and 7 from J, leaving 6 bases between them. CDR1 and CDR2 (germline): LGHDT, YNNKEL (reference sequence). The CDR3 has 13 amino acids. CDR3 region: CASSQQMNSPLHF. CDR3 in DNA: TGTGCCAGCAGCCAACAAATGAATTCACCCCTCCACTTT.

This clone was found a few times. This rearrangement joins TRBV6-2 or TRBV6-3 to TRBJ1-1; D unresolved. The CDR3 is made up of 13 amino acids. V lost 2 bases, J lost 5 bases, and 9 bases lay in between. CDR1 and CDR2 from the germline V gene are MNHEY and SVGEGT. CDR3 region: CASSYIRGTEAFF. The DNA of the CDR3 is TGTGCCAGCAGTTACATCCGGGGTACTGAAGCTTTCTTT.

This sequence joins TRBV6-5 and TRBJ2-7, with 9 bases identical to TRBD1. This CDR3 contains 14 residues. J lost 5 bases, V lost 0 bases, and 2 bases had no gene match. The V gene's germline CDR1 is MNHEY and CDR2 SVGAGI. The CDR3 loop is CASSYSQGANEQYF. DNA for the CDR3: TGTGCCAGCAGTTACTCACAGGGGGCCAACGAGCAGTACTTC.

This clone was seen only once. The chain uses TRBV30 and TRBJ2-7; TRBD1 agrees at 7 bases. This CDR3 has 13 residues. The germline CDR1 and CDR2 sequences are GTSNPN and SVGIG (reference sequence). V shed 6 bases and J 3 bases; nucleotides not matched to a gene: 8. Here the CDR3 DNA reads TGTGCCTGTACTCCGGGACAGTTCTACGAGCAGTACTTC. Translated: CACTPGQFYEQYF.

In its sample, this clone was seen a few times. V is TRBV12-5 and J is TRBJ2-7, with 7 bases identical to TRBD2. The V segment lost 5 bases and the J segment 7 bases; nucleotides outside the gene matches: 11. CDR1 and CDR2 from the germline V gene are LGHNT and FRNRAP. The CDR3 spans 14 residues. CDR3 residues: CASGGASLAEEQYF. CDR3 nucleotides: TGTGCTAGTGGTGGCGCCTCTCTAGCGGAGGAGCAGTACTTC.

This clone was detected only a few times. V and J are TRBV20-1 and TRBJ1-2, with D unresolved. In germline, CDR1 is DFQATT, CDR2 SNEGSKA (reference sequence). This CDR3 contains 11 residues. The V and J ends lost 1 base and 5 bases respectively, with 5 bases between them. As DNA, the CDR3 is TGCAGTGCTAGAGTCTCGTATGGCTACACCTTC. Its protein product is CSARVSYGYTF.

The V gene is TRBV7-9, the J gene TRBJ2-5, with TRBD2 identical over 9 bases. This CDR3 is 14 amino acids long. The J segment lost 2 bases and the V segment lost 5 bases, leaving 3 bases of the junction unmatched. CDR1 and CDR2 (germline): SEHNR, FQNEAQ (reference sequence). This CDR3 is CASSLTSGQETQYF. CDR3 DNA sequence: TGTGCCAGCAGCCTGACTAGCGGTCAAGAGACCCAGTACTTC.

The chain employs TRBV21-1 and TRBJ1-4; the D call TRBD1 from the table was never checked on the DNA. TRBV21-1 is a pseudogene. The CDR3 is made up of 18 amino acids. The CDR3 here is CASRPVRRPHATNEKLFF. The CDR3 DNA sequence: TGTGCCAGCAGACCCGTCCGCAGGCCCCATGCAACTAATGAAAAACTGTTTTTT.

This rearrangement joins TRBV4-1 to TRBJ2-5, with 9 bases lining up with TRBD2. J lost 4 bases, V lost 1 base, and 10 bases had no gene match. Germline-derived CDR1 and CDR2 are MGHRA and YSYEKL. CDR3 length: 17 residues. The CDR3 loop is CASSQASQAGGSETQYF. The CDR3 DNA is TGCGCCAGCAGCCAAGCTTCCCAAGCGGGAGGTTCAGAGACCCAGTACTTC.

The chain recombines TRBV7-6 with TRBJ1-5, with TRBD1 as a possible D gene (5 bases). The CDR3 totals 16 residues. The germline gives CDR1 SGHVS, CDR2 FNYEAQ. Trimming took off 1 base at V and 4 bases at J, with 14 bases between the two ends. CDR3 in DNA: TGTGCCAGCAGCTTAGGGGGGGTACGGGCGAATCAGCCCCAGCATTTT. Its translation: CASSLGGVRANQPQHF.

This clone appeared once. The chain couples TRBV5-5 to TRBJ2-7; 12 bases are shared with TRBD2. This CDR3 is built from 16 residues. Germline values: CDR1 SGHKS, CDR2 YYEKEE (reference sequence). V lost 3 bases to trimming and J lost 1 base; unmatched junction nucleotides: 5. This chain's CDR3 is CASSSTSGSNSYEQYF. The CDR3 DNA reads as TGTGCCAGCAGCTCGACTAGCGGGAGTAATTCCTACGAGCAGTACTTC.

This clone was observed once. This rearrangement joins TRBV4-1 to TRBJ2-1; 13 bases agree with TRBD2. The CDR3 runs to 15 residues. V shed 6 bases and J 5 bases; nucleotides not matched to a gene: 4. The germline V gene has CDR1 MGHRA and CDR2 YSYEKL. CDR3 coding DNA: TGCGCCAGCAGTAATGGACTAGCGGGAGACAATGAGCAGTTCTTC. Encoded protein: CASSNGLAGDNEQFF.

CDR3 sequence: CASSLAGRAEAFF. DNA of the CDR3: TGTGCCAGCAGCTTAGCCGGGAGGGCTGAAGCTTTCTTT. The chain carries TRBV11-1 and TRBJ1-1, with no clear D. The ends were cut back, 0 bases at V and 6 bases at J, with 8 bases in the middle. This CDR3 has 13 amino acids. Germline V gene sequence: CDR1 SGHAT, CDR2 FQDESV (reference sequence).

The genes are TRBV5-1 and TRBJ1-2; TRBD1 agrees at 7 bases. Trimming cost V 4 bases and J 4 bases; bases outside gene matches: 7. CDR3 length equals 14 residues. Germline CDR1 is SGHRS and CDR2 is YFSETQ. CDR3 nucleotides: TGCGCCAGCAGCCAAGGGACAGTTTCCTATGGCTACACCTTC. This translates into CASSQGTVSYGYTF.

The chain employs TRBV19 and TRBJ1-1; no reliable D call. V was clipped by 6 bases and J by 0 bases, with 8 bases between them. Germline V lookup: CDR1 LNHDA, CDR2 SQIVND (reference sequence). The length of the CDR3 is 13 residues. The CDR3 loop is CASSILMNTEAFF. In DNA, the CDR3 is TGTGCCAGTAGCATCCTAATGAACACTGAAGCTTTCTTT.